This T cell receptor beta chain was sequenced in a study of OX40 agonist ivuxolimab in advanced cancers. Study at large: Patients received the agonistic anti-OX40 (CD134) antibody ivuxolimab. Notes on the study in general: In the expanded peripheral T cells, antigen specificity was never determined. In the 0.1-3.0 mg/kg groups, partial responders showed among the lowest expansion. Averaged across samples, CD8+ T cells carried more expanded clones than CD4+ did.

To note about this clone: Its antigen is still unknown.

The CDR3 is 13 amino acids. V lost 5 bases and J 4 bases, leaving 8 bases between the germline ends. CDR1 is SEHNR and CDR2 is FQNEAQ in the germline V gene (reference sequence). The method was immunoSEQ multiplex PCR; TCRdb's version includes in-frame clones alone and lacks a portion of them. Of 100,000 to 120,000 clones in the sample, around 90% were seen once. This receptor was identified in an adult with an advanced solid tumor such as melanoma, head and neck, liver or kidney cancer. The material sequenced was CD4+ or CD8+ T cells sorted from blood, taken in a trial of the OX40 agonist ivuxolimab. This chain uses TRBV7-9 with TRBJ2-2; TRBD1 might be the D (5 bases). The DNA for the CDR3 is TGTGCCAGCAGCCTAGACAGCACCGGGGAGCTGTTTTTT. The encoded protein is CASSLDSTGELFF. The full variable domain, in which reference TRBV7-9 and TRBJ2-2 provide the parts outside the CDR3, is DTGVSQNPRHKITKRGQNVTFRCDPISEHNRLYWYRQTLGQGPEFLTYFQNEAQLEKSRLLSDRFSAERPKGSFSTLEIQRTEQGDSAMYLCASSLDSTGELFFGEGSRLTVL.